These 24 T cell receptor beta chains were sequenced from one sample in a study of regulatory T cells in long-lasting Graves disease (dated by TCRdb to the early 2020s). The library came from multiplex PCR. TCRdb names Illumina HiSeq 4000 as the instrument used. TCR beta libraries were built with iRepertoire HTBI primers and Arm-PCR amplification of CDR3 regions. TCRdb trimmed public reads at Q25 via fastp, called clones via MiXCR and kept in-frame beta chains. Duplicate CDR3 protein sequences are folded into a single record with the most common DNA and genes. The table for this sample lists about 440,000 distinct CDR3 sequences; 14% to 15% of them were counted only once. The ten biggest clones cover roughly 17% of the sample. According to the study, the label for this sample's time point signals: newly diagnosed GD, antithyroid drugs for less than 3 months. For both TCR sequencing and RNA sequencing, RNA was extracted from PBMCs using TRIzol.

These data were likewise used in another study, on T cells in Graves' hyperthyroidism and ophthalmopathy.

The material sequenced was peripheral blood mononuclear cells (PBMCs), taken at new diagnosis, from a patient treated with antithyroid drugs. These receptors all come from a woman aged 25 to 45 with Graves disease. Donor details come from another sample of the same person, matched by shared clones.

With respect to this clonotype: A read error is likely here: a far larger clone is one base away. This chain links TRBV7-3 with TRBJ2-2; no firm D call. Trimming cost V 6 bases and J 1 base, with 15 bases left between them. This CDR3 spans 16 amino acids. The germline gives CDR1 SGHTA, CDR2 FQGTGA. This chain's CDR3 is CASSETGSRNTGELFF. DNA for the CDR3: TGTGCCAGCAGTGAAACCGGCTCCCGGAACACCGGGGAGCTGTTTTTT. Full variable domain (missing parts from reference TRBV7-3 and TRBJ2-2): GAGVSQTPSNKVTEKGKYVELRCDPISGHTALYWYRQSLGQGPEFLIYFQGTGAADDSGLPNDRFFAVRPEGSVSTLKIQRTERGDSAVYLCASSETGSRNTGELFFGEGSRLTVL.

This clonotype has a count of ten or more. This rearrangement joins TRBV7-9 to TRBJ1-4; 7 positions match TRBD1. The V and J ends lost 5 bases and 3 bases, in that order; junction bases with no gene match: 9. Germline CDR1 and CDR2: SEHNR and FQNEAQ (reference sequence). The CDR3 extends over 16 amino acids. In nucleotides, the CDR3 is TGTGCCAGCAGCAAAGGAAGGGGGCAGTCTAATGAAAAACTGTTTTTT. Its protein product is CASSKGRGQSNEKLFF.

The chain links TRBV12-3 or TRBV12-4 to TRBJ2-1, with D unclear. The CDR3 spans 14 residues. The germline V and J ends were trimmed by 7 bases and 6 bases, with 16 bases remaining between them. DNA of the CDR3: TGTGCCAGCAAGGCGACATCGGTGGGCAATGAGCAGTTCTTC. This sequence encodes CASKATSVGNEQFF.

This chain links TRBV6-2 or TRBV6-3 with TRBJ1-2, with unresolved D. The V end lost 10 bases, the J end lost 5 bases, and 11 bases lay between the germline ends. The CDR3 length is 11 residues. Germline V CDR1 and CDR2: MNHEY, SVGEGT. The CDR3 DNA sequence: TGTGCCATTACCGGTGGGTATGGCTACACCTTC. Translation gives CAITGGYGYTF.

This clonotype came up many times. V gene TRBV5-1 combines with J gene TRBJ2-1, with D perhaps TRBD1 (6 bases). Trimming took off 3 bases at V and 8 bases at J, with 15 bases between the two ends. CDR1 is SGHRS, CDR2 YFSETQ, per germline. This CDR3 comprises 14 residues. For the CDR3, the DNA is TGCGCCAGCAGCTCCGCCCCGACAGGATATGAGCAGTTCTTC. Protein product: CASSSAPTGYEQFF.

This clonotype was seen only a few times. The CDR3 nucleotides are TGTGCCTGGAGTGACCGGGATACGCAGTATTTT. This translates into CAWSDRDTQYF. The rearrangement links TRBV30 to TRBJ2-3; D unclear. V was shortened by 1 base and J by 6 bases, with 5 bases between the two germline ends. This CDR3 has 11 residues. CDR1 is GTSNPN and CDR2 is SVGIG in the germline V gene (reference sequence).

A remark on this clonotype: Lacking the conserved final phenylalanine or tryptophan, this CDR3 likely reflects a read error. No DNA is shown, since the ends of the CDR3 on it are uncertain; the CDR3 is the one TCRdb lists. This CDR3 is CSARDRLAG. This chain links TRBV20-1 with TRBJ2-7; the D call of TRBD2 is as the table states it, not checked on the DNA. The CDR3 spans 9 amino acids, including both terminal residues. CDR1 is DFQATT, CDR2 SNEGSKA, per germline (reference sequence).

This clonotype was counted ten times or more. The rearrangement joins TRBV5-5 to TRBJ2-3, with 9 bases aligning to TRBD1. V lost 5 bases and J lost 3; bases outside the gene matches: 10. This CDR3 region has 16 residues. The V gene's germline CDR1 is SGHKS and CDR2 YYEKEE (reference sequence). CDR3: CASRIRWTGATDTQYF. The CDR3 nucleotides read TGTGCCAGCAGAATCCGGTGGACAGGGGCTACAGATACGCAGTATTTT.

This sequence joins TRBV9 and TRBJ2-1, with 8 bases that match TRBD2. This CDR3 has 15 amino acids. The germline CDR1 and CDR2 sequences are SGDLS and YYNGEE. After removal of 2 bases from V and 8 bases from J, the junction contained 9 bases not matched to a gene. The CDR3 nucleotides are TGTGCCAGCAGCGTCGACGGGAGGGCCCTCGATGAGCAGTTCTTC. Translating it yields CASSVDGRALDEQFF. Combining the CDR3 with reference TRBV9 and TRBJ2-1 gives the whole variable domain DSGVTQTPKHLITATGQRVTLRCSPRSGDLSVYWYQQSLDQGLQFLIQYYNGEERAKGNILERFSAQQFPDLHSELNLSSLELGDSALYFCASSVDGRALDEQFFGPGTRLTVL.

This clonotype has at least ten counts. The rearrangement joins TRBV28 to TRBJ2-3, with D perhaps matching TRBD1 (6 bases). The DNA end is a closer match to TRBJ2-5, so the J assignment may be wrong. CDR1 is MDHEN, CDR2 SYDVKM, per germline. The CDR3 length is 14 residues. The DNA for the CDR3 is TGTGCCAGCAGAACTACGGGACATCGATTTGCCCAGTACTTC. Protein sequence: CASRTTGHRFAQYF.

This chain links TRBV5-1 with TRBJ2-3, with D tentatively TRBD1 (6 bases). The V end was cut by 0 bases, the J end by 3 bases, with 11 bases between. The CDR3 length is 15 residues. The germline CDR1 and CDR2 sequences are SGHRS and YFSETQ. In DNA, the CDR3 is TGCGCCAGCAGCTTGGGCGGGCAGGGGACAGATACGCAGTATTTT. Translated: CASSLGGQGTDTQYF.

Many counts were recorded for this clonotype. V usage is TRBV5-5 and J usage is TRBJ2-7; no clear D. Germline CDR1 and CDR2: SGHKS and YYEKEE (reference sequence). V was cut by 4 bases and J by 5 bases, with 10 bases left in between. The CDR3 is made up of 12 amino acids. The CDR3 DNA follows: TGTGCCAGCAGCCCGGCATCAGACGAGCAGTACTTC. Protein: CASSPASDEQYF.

This clonotype appeared a few times. DNA of the CDR3: TGTGCCAGCAGCCTCGCCGAAAGATTTAACTATGGCTACACCTTC. Its protein product is CASSLAERFNYGYTF. This chain links TRBV6-1 with TRBJ1-2; D is undetermined. Trimming cost V 6 bases and J 1 base, with 15 bases left between them. CDR1 is MNHNS and CDR2 is SASEGT in the germline V gene. CDR3 length: 15 amino acids.

This clonotype came up a few times. This could be a read error, since a much larger clone is one nucleotide away. The V gene is TRBV5-1, the J gene TRBJ2-1; D possibly corresponds to TRBD1 (6 bases). The CDR3 has 17 residues. From germline, CDR1 is SGHRS and CDR2 YFSETQ. CDR3 nucleotides: TGCGCCAGCAGCCTCGTTGGAGGACAGAGCTCCTACAATGAGCATTTCTTC. It is translated as CASSLVGGQSSYNEHFF.

The V call is TRBV9, the J call TRBJ1-2; D not certain. From germline, CDR1 is SGDLS and CDR2 YYNGEE. The V end was cut by 0 bases, the J end by 4 bases, with 13 bases between. This CDR3 has 15 residues. The CDR3 protein is CASSVGYGVGYGYTF. Here the CDR3 DNA reads TGTGCCAGCAGCGTAGGATATGGGGTTGGCTATGGCTACACCTTC.

This clonotype was counted ten times or more. This chain links TRBV3-1 with TRBJ2-5; 9 nucleotides match TRBD2. Germline V lookup: CDR1 LGHDT, CDR2 YNNKEL (reference sequence). The CDR3 is made up of 16 amino acids. V was pared by 0 bases and J by 2 bases, with 4 bases of the junction left unmatched. CDR3 bases: TGTGCCAGCAGCCAAGAAGCCCTAGCGGGACAAGAGACCCAGTACTTC. This codes for CASSQEALAGQETQYF.

This clonotype was found many times. The chain links TRBV20-1 to TRBJ1-5; D is unclear. The CDR3 covers 15 residues. The ends were cut back, 4 bases at V and 2 bases at J, with 15 bases in the middle. CDR1 is DFQATT, CDR2 SNEGSKA, per germline (reference sequence). Written as DNA, the CDR3 is TGCAGTGCTAAAGCAGCGACCGATCGCAATCAGCCCCAGCATTTT. Amino acids: CSAKAATDRNQPQHF.

This chain links TRBV4-1 with TRBJ2-1; D is ambiguous. From germline, CDR1 is MGHRA and CDR2 YSYEKL. This CDR3 has 16 residues. The germline V and J ends were trimmed by 1 base and 2 bases, with 12 bases remaining between them. The CDR3 is CASSQVQQNPYNEQFF. The CDR3 coding sequence is TGCGCCAGCAGCCAAGTTCAGCAAAACCCCTACAATGAGCAGTTCTTC.

Many counts were recorded for this clonotype. The chain is built from TRBV20-1 and TRBJ2-7; no firm D call. Germline lookup yields CDR1 DFQATT and CDR2 SNEGSKA (reference sequence). The V gene lost 6 bases and the J gene lost 0 bases, with 15 bases spanning the gap. The CDR3 spans 14 residues. The CDR3 region is CSALNYWLSYEQYF. The CDR3 nucleotides are TGCAGTGCCCTGAACTACTGGCTCTCCTACGAGCAGTACTTC.

This clonotype was observed many times. The rearrangement joins TRBV12-3 or TRBV12-4 to TRBJ1-2; the D is unclear. The ends were cut back, 5 bases at V and 8 bases at J, with 15 bases in the middle. This CDR3 contains 13 residues. CDR3 region: CASSTDGEGGYTF. The DNA of the CDR3 is TGTGCCAGCAGTACGGACGGAGAAGGAGGCTACACCTTC.

This clonotype was counted a few times. The rearrangement uses TRBV5-4 and TRBJ2-3; TRBD2 aligns across 12 bases. Germline CDR1 SGHNT, CDR2 YYREEE (reference sequence). Losses at the gene ends were 4 bases for V and 6 bases for J; bases not matched to a gene: 6. The CDR3 covers 15 residues. The CDR3 spells CASSAGTSGRDTQYF. CDR3 nucleotides: TGTGCCAGCAGCGCCGGGACTAGCGGGCGGGATACGCAGTATTTT.

This clonotype turned up a few times. The V and J genes are TRBV5-5 and TRBJ1-3; D is ambiguous. With 0 bases removed from V and 0 bases from J, the gap between germline ends came to 10 bases. Germline V gene data show CDR1 as SGHKS and CDR2 as YYEKEE (reference sequence). The CDR3 sequence is 16 residues long. The CDR3 loop reads CASSLAWRSSGNTIYF. CDR3 in DNA: TGTGCCAGCAGCTTGGCCTGGAGGAGCTCTGGAAACACCATATATTTT. Variable domain in full (rest from reference TRBV5-5 and TRBJ1-3): DAGVTQSPTHLIKTRGQQVTLRCSPISGHKSVSWYQQVLGQGPQFIFQYYEKEERGRGNFPDRFSARQFPNYSSELNVNALLLGDSALYLCASSLAWRSSGNTIYFGEGSWLTVV.

The CDR3 bases are TGTGCCAGCAGTTTTACAGGGGGCACTGGAAACACCATATATTTT. Residues: CASSFTGGTGNTIYF. The chain employs TRBV28 and TRBJ1-3; TRBD1 agrees at 9 bases. Germline V lookup: CDR1 MDHEN, CDR2 SYDVKM. This CDR3 has 15 amino acids. The V gene end was trimmed by 3 bases and the J gene end by 2 bases; junction bases not matched to a gene: 2.

This clonotype was recorded many times. The chain uses TRBV5-6 and TRBJ1-1; 8 positions agree with TRBD1. J lost 4 bases, V lost 4 bases, and 3 bases had no gene match. The CDR3 loop spans 13 amino acids. Per germline, CDR1 SGHDT and CDR2 YYEEEE. The CDR3 DNA sequence: TGTGCCAGCAGCGGGGGGACAGGCACTGAAGCTTTCTTT. Its protein product is CASSGGTGTEAFF.